The next 10 T cell receptor beta chains were all read from a single sample in a study of cytomegalovirus exposure and HLA in healthy donors. Using immunoSEQ multiplex PCR, the repertoire was profiled, and TCRdb retains in-frame clones only, with some absent. The repertoire includes roughly 120,000 clones, around 94% of them detected once, and less than 1.5% sits in the top ten. The sample was PBMCs. The receptors originated from a woman aged 18 to 35 in good health and CMV-seronegative.

This rearrangement joins TRBV7-2 to TRBJ2-7; 9 bases fit TRBD1. Germline assignment: CDR1 SGHTA and CDR2 FQGNSA. CDR3 length equals 14 residues. V shed 3 bases, J shed 5 bases, and the junction held 5 bases outside the gene matches. CDR3 in amino acids: CASSLPGQGHEQYF. CDR3 sequence (DNA): TGTGCCAGCAGCTTGCCGGGACAGGGTCACGAGCAGTACTTC.

This sequence joins TRBV19 and TRBJ1-1, with D uncertain. The CDR3 is 12 amino acids. Germline V lookup: CDR1 LNHDA, CDR2 SQIVND (reference sequence). Trimming removed 4 bases at V and 3 bases at J, with 6 bases between. CDR3 DNA sequence: TGTGCCAGTAGTACGAGATACACTGAAGCTTTCTTT. Residues: CASSTRYTEAFF.

The chain combines TRBV5-1 with TRBJ1-3, with 8 bases matching TRBD1. The junction had 1 base not matched to a gene; V was cut back by 0 bases and J by 2 bases. Germline V gene lookup returns CDR1 SGHRS and CDR2 YFSETQ. The CDR3 sequence is 15 residues long. CDR3 in amino acids: CASSLDRGAGNTIYF. CDR3 in DNA: TGCGCCAGCAGCTTGGACAGGGGGGCTGGAAACACCATATATTTT.

For the CDR3, the DNA is TGTGCCAGCAGTTTGGGACTAGACTACACAGATACGCAGTATTTT. Amino acid sequence: CASSLGLDYTDTQYF. This sequence joins TRBV27 and TRBJ2-3; 8 positions agree with TRBD2. Germline CDR1 and CDR2: MNHEY and SMNVEV (reference sequence). The J segment lost 2 bases and the V segment lost 3 bases, leaving 4 bases of the junction unmatched. The CDR3 consists of 15 residues.

In its sample, this clone was seen once. V and J are TRBV6-6 and TRBJ2-7; TRBD1 aligns across 8 bases. CDR1 is MNHNY, CDR2 SVGAGI, per germline (reference sequence). This CDR3 is built from 16 residues. After removal of 2 bases from V and 6 bases from J, the junction contained 12 bases not matched to a gene. DNA for the CDR3: TGTGCCAGCAGTTACCATCCGGTGACAGGGGTTTTCGAGCAGTACTTC. It codes for CASSYHPVTGVFEQYF.

This clone was recorded once. V usage is TRBV9 and J usage is TRBJ2-2, with 12 bases that match TRBD2. The CDR3 spans 16 residues. Germline V gene lookup returns CDR1 SGDLS and CDR2 YYNGEE. The V gene end was trimmed by 3 bases and the J gene end by 2 bases; junction bases not matched to a gene: 2. This chain's CDR3 is CASSAGLAGNTGELFF. Written as DNA, the CDR3 is TGTGCCAGCAGCGCCGGACTAGCGGGAAACACCGGGGAGCTGTTTTTT.

The chain joins TRBV5-3 to TRBJ2-1, with TRBD2 matching 12 bases. TRBV5-3 is given ORF status, its function remaining uncertain. CDR3 length: 13 amino acids. Losses at the gene ends were 10 bases for V and 15 bases for J; bases not matched to a gene: 14. CDR3 amino acids: CAPHSPLAGGPFF. CDR3 in DNA: TGTGCCCCCCACTCCCCACTAGCGGGGGGCCCGTTCTTC.

This rearrangement joins TRBV29-1 to TRBJ2-7; D might be TRBD1 (6 bases). V was pared by 2 bases and J by 2 bases, with 16 bases between. The CDR3 totals 15 residues. Germline loops: CDR1 SQVTM, CDR2 ANQGSEA. The CDR3 region is CSVEMQGTPTYEQYF. In DNA form, the CDR3 reads TGCAGCGTTGAAATGCAGGGGACCCCCACCTACGAGCAGTACTTC.

This chain joins TRBV10-3 and TRBJ1-4, with a tentative D call TRBD1 (6 bases). Per the germline V gene, CDR1 is ENHRY and CDR2 is SYGVKD. CDR3 size: 16 residues. V dropped 6 bases and J dropped 0 bases, with 14 bases sitting between them. The CDR3 DNA sequence: TGTGCCATCAGCGCAGGGGATAGGGCAACTAATGAAAAACTGTTTTTT. Translated, it gives CAISAGDRATNEKLFF.

The chain employs TRBV2 and TRBJ1-5; 7 nucleotides agree with TRBD1. The CDR3 totals 15 residues. Trimming cost V 4 bases and J 1 base; bases outside gene matches: 4. Germline values: CDR1 SNHLY, CDR2 FYNNEI. The CDR3 reads CASSGQGLSNQPQHF. For the CDR3, the DNA is TGTGCCAGCAGTGGACAGGGTTTGAGCAATCAGCCCCAGCATTTT.